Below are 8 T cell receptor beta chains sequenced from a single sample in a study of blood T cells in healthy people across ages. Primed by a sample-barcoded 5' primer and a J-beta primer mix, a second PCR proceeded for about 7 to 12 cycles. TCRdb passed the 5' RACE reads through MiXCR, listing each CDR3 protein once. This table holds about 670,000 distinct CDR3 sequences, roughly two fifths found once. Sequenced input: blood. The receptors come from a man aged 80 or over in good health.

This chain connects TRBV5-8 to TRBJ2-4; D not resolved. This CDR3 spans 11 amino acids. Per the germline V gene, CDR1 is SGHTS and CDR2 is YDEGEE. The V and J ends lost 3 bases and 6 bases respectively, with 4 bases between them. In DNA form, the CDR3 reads TGTGCCAGCAGCTCTATAAACATTCAGTACTTC. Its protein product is CASSSINIQYF. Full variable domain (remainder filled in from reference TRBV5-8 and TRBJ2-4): EAGVTQSPTHLIKTRGQQATLRCSPISGHTSVYWYQQALGLGLQFLLWYDEGEERNRGNFPPRFSGRQFPNYSSELNVNALELEDSALYLCASSSINIQYFGAGTRLSVL.

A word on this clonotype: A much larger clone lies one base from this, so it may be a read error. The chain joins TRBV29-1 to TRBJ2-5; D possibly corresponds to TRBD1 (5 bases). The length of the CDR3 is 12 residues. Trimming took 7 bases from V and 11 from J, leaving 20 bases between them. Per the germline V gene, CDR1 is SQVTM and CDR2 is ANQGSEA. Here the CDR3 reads CSGAPTDNEQYF. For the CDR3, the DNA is TGCAGCGGAGCCCCGACGGACAATGAGCAGTACTTC.

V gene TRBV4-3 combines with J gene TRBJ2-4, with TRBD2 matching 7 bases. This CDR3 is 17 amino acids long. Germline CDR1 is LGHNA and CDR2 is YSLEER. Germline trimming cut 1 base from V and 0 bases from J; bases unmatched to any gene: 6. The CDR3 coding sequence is TGCGCCAGCAGCCAAGGAGAGGCGGGAGAAGCCAAAAACATTCAGTACTTC. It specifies CASSQGEAGEAKNIQYF.

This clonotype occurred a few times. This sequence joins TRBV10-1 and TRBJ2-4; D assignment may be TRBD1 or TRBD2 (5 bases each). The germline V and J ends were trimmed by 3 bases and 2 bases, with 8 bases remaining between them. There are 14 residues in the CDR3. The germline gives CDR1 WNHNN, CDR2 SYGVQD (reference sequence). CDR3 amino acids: CASSDWGSKNIQYF. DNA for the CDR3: TGCGCCAGCAGTGATTGGGGGTCCAAAAACATTCAGTACTTC.

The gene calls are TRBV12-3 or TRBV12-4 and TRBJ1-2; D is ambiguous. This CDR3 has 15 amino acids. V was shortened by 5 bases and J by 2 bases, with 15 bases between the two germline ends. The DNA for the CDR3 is TGTGCCAGCAGTCCCCGAGACAAATCAAACTATGGCTACACCTTC. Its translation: CASSPRDKSNYGYTF.

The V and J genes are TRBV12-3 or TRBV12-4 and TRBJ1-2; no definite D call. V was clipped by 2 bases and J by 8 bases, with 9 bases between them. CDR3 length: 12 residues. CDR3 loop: CASSLSRRGYTF. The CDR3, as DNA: TGTGCCAGCAGTTTATCCCGAAGGGGCTACACCTTC.

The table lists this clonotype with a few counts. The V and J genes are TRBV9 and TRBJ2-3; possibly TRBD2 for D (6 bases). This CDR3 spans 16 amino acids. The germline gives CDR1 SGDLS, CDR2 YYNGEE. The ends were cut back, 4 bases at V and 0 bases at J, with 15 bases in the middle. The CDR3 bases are TGTGCCAGCAGCTTCCGGAGGGGCGGCAGCACAGATACGCAGTATTTT. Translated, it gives CASSFRRGGSTDTQYF.

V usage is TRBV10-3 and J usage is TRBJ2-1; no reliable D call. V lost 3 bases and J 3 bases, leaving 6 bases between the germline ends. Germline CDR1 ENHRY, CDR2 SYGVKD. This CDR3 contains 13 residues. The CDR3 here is CAISDRSYNEQFF. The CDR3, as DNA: TGTGCCATCAGTGACAGGAGCTACAATGAGCAGTTCTTC.